This T cell receptor (beta chain) was identified in a study of T cell responses to AZD1222 COVID-19 vaccine. Broader study findings: White British ancestry dominated among donors, who included more females, and clonal diversity was possibly underestimated. There were repertoire samples only from the period after the peak T cell response. Spike-specific TCR breadth and depth both grew after two AZD1222 doses.

In regard to this clone: Its antigen is unidentified.

Sequencing used immunoSEQ multiplex PCR; TCRdb keeps in-frame clones, though not all of them. The sample carries 45,000 to 55,000 clones, 65% to 85% recorded once. This TCR was recovered from an adult in good health. This sample comprised peripheral blood, obtained on day 0 of MenACWY control vaccination.

This CDR3 reads CASGLVRDSLEAFF. The CDR3 coding sequence is TGTGCTAGTGGTTTGGTAAGGGACAGCCTTGAAGCTTTCTTT. V and J are TRBV12-5 and TRBJ1-1; 7 nucleotides line up with TRBD1. The germline V gene encodes CDR1 LGHNT and CDR2 FRNRAP. This CDR3 region has 14 residues. The V gene end was trimmed by 0 bases and the J gene end by 7 bases; junction bases not matched to a gene: 5.